The 26 T cell receptor beta chains given below trace back to one sample, sequenced in a study of blood T cell repertoires in COVID-19. Sequenced by immunoSEQ multiplex PCR; TCRdb stores in-frame clones only, minus some. Among about 210,000 clones listed, about four fifths were seen once. Material for sequencing was peripheral blood. These receptors were taken from a woman aged 50 to 60 with active or convalescent COVID-19.

This clone was seen a handful of times. The V and J genes are TRBV28 and TRBJ1-1, with D perhaps TRBD1 (6 bases). The CDR3 spans 14 residues. V lost 1 base and J lost 7, with 13 bases in between. The germline gives CDR1 MDHEN, CDR2 SYDVKM. DNA for the CDR3: TGTGCCAGCAGTTTATTTACCCCGGACAGTGAAGCTTTCTTT. Protein sequence: CASSLFTPDSEAFF.

This clone was counted a single time. J is TRBJ2-1 and V is TRBV10-2; 8 nucleotides match TRBD2. CDR1 and CDR2 (germline): WSHSY, SAAADI. This CDR3 has 16 amino acids. Unmatched junction bases numbered 12, after V lost 4 bases and J lost 7 bases. This CDR3 reads CASSGPRTGGPNEQFF. CDR3 in DNA: TGCGCCAGCAGTGGACCCCGGACGGGGGGGCCAAATGAGCAGTTCTTC.

The chain recombines TRBV15 with TRBJ2-7, with 7 bases fitting TRBD1. The ends lost 4 bases at V and 7 bases at J; junction bases unmatched: 7. Germline assignment: CDR1 LNHNV and CDR2 YYDKDF (reference sequence). The CDR3 is made up of 13 amino acids. The CDR3 reads CATSMDRWREQYF. CDR3 nucleotides: TGTGCCACCAGCATGGACAGGTGGAGAGAGCAGTACTTC.

As DNA, the CDR3 is TGTGCCAGCAGTGTCTATGACAGGGGGCGGACTGAAGCTTTCTTT. It translates to CASSVYDRGRTEAFF. The chain recombines TRBV28 with TRBJ1-1; 10 bases are a match to TRBD1. The CDR3 is made up of 15 amino acids. V shed 5 bases, J shed 5 bases, and the junction held 8 bases outside the gene matches. Germline assignment: CDR1 MDHEN and CDR2 SYDVKM.

This chain joins TRBV9 and TRBJ2-5; a weak D match, TRBD2 (6 bases). In germline, CDR1 is SGDLS, CDR2 YYNGEE. The CDR3 spans 15 residues. V dropped 3 bases and J dropped 7 bases, with 19 bases sitting between them. The CDR3 region is CASSGDFWGDGTQYF. The CDR3 DNA reads as TGTGCCAGCAGCGGGGACTTCTGGGGGGACGGGACCCAGTACTTC.

This chain links TRBV28 with TRBJ1-1, with a tentative D call TRBD1 (6 bases). V dropped 6 bases and J dropped 4 bases, with 18 bases sitting between them. The CDR3 spans 15 residues. Looked up from germline, CDR1 is MDHEN and CDR2 is SYDVKM. The CDR3 loop is CASRSPGVGATEAFF. The DNA of the CDR3 is TGTGCCAGCAGGTCTCCAGGGGTAGGGGCCACTGAAGCTTTCTTT.

The rearrangement uses TRBV6-6 and TRBJ1-2; D perhaps matches TRBD1 (5 bases). Germline-derived CDR1 and CDR2 are MNHNY and SVGAGI (reference sequence). The ends were cut back, 2 bases at V and 1 base at J, with 8 bases in the middle. This CDR3 region has 14 residues. The DNA of the CDR3 is TGTGCCAGCAGTTACGGGCAGGGTAACTATGGCTACACCTTC. Translation: CASSYGQGNYGYTF.

The chain combines TRBV28 with TRBJ2-7, with D tentatively TRBD2 (6 bases). The germline V gene has CDR1 MDHEN and CDR2 SYDVKM. The ends were cut back, 6 bases at V and 2 bases at J, with 20 bases in the middle. This CDR3 region has 16 residues. For the CDR3, the DNA is TGTGCCAGCAGCGGGGTTGGGAGCGGGCGAACCTACGAGCAGTACTTC. Amino acid sequence: CASSGVGSGRTYEQYF.

Remarks on this clone: At one of its ends the junction is not consistent with the germline gene, which may arise from a read error. The chain employs TRBV19 and TRBJ1-5; TRBD1 is a possible D gene (6 bases). CDR3 length equals 15 residues. Per germline, CDR1 LNHDA and CDR2 SQIVND (reference sequence). CDR3 DNA: TGTGCCAGTAACCGGGGGGCGCGGGGCAATCAACCCCAGCATTTT. It specifies CASNRGARGNQPQHF.

This chain links TRBV30 with TRBJ2-7; maybe TRBD1 (5 bases). The CDR3 consists of 13 residues. V lost 5 bases to trimming and J lost 6 bases, with 17 bases between them. Germline V lookup: CDR1 GTSNPN, CDR2 SVGIG (reference sequence). The CDR3 nucleotides read TGTGCCTGGGCCCATGGAACAGGCGGCGAGCAGTACTTC. This gives the protein CAWAHGTGGEQYF.

The rearrangement links TRBV5-1 to TRBJ1-1, with 9 bases that match TRBD1. J lost 2 bases, V lost 4 bases, and 6 bases had no gene match. The CDR3 loop spans 15 amino acids. Germline CDR1 reads SGHRS; CDR2 reads YFSETQ. The CDR3 sequence: CASSSGQGSNTEAFF. The CDR3 coding sequence is TGCGCCAGCAGCAGCGGACAGGGGTCCAACACTGAAGCTTTCTTT.

This clone occurred a few times. The J gene is TRBJ1-2, the V gene TRBV7-3; possible D gene TRBD1, 5 bases. This CDR3 has 14 amino acids. V was trimmed by 0 bases and J by 7 bases, leaving 12 bases between them. Germline V CDR1 and CDR2: SGHTA, FQGTGA. Written as DNA, the CDR3 is TGTGCCAGCAGCTTAACGGGGCAGGGTGGTGGCTACACCTTC. Translation gives CASSLTGQGGGYTF.

The chain links TRBV15 to TRBJ2-1, with D possibly TRBD2 on 6 matching bases. Germline lookup yields CDR1 LNHNV and CDR2 YYDKDF (reference sequence). The V gene lost 5 bases and the J gene lost 3 bases, with 20 bases spanning the gap. The CDR3 spans 17 residues. CDR3 sequence (DNA): TGTGCCACCAGCCCTACCATGACCGGGAGAATCTACAATGAGCAGTTCTTC. Amino acids: CATSPTMTGRIYNEQFF.

This clone was observed a handful of times. V gene TRBV19 combines with J gene TRBJ1-5; TRBD1 matches 9 bases. The CDR3 length is 15 residues. The V and J ends lost 4 bases and 6 bases, in that order; junction bases with no gene match: 7. Germline CDR1 and CDR2: LNHDA and SQIVND (reference sequence). CDR3 sequence reads: CASSTQQGATQPQHF. The DNA of the CDR3 is TGTGCCAGTAGTACACAACAGGGGGCAACTCAGCCCCAGCATTTT.

This chain links TRBV7-2 with TRBJ2-7, with 7 nucleotides matching TRBD2. Per the germline V gene, CDR1 is SGHTA and CDR2 is FQGNSA. The CDR3 is 15 amino acids. The trim removed 3 bases at V and 0 bases at J, leaving 5 bases unmatched. CDR3 nucleotides: TGTGCCAGCAGCTTCAGAGCGGGAAGCTCCTACGAGCAGTACTTC. This sequence encodes CASSFRAGSSYEQYF.

The genes are TRBV2 and TRBJ1-1; D unclear. Between the trimmed V and J ends, which lost 4 bases and 2 bases, there was a span of 8 bases. Germline V gene lookup returns CDR1 SNHLY and CDR2 FYNNEI. CDR3 length equals 13 residues. CDR3 region: CASSVNTNTEAFF. Here the CDR3 DNA reads TGTGCCAGCAGTGTGAATACAAACACTGAAGCTTTCTTT. The full variable domain, with the rest looked up from reference TRBV2 and TRBJ1-1, is EPEVTQTPSHQVTQMGQEVILRCVPISNHLYFYWYRQILGQKVEFLVSFYNNEISEKSEIFDDQFSVERPDGSNFTLKIRSTKLEDSAMYFCASSVNTNTEAFFGQGTRLTVV.

The chain links TRBV4-1 to TRBJ1-3, with TRBD1 matching 8 bases. The V gene's germline CDR1 is MGHRA and CDR2 YSYEKL. Trimming took 5 bases from V and 2 from J; bases not matched to a gene: 2. There are 14 residues in the CDR3. The CDR3 DNA is TGCGCCAGCAGCACAGGGGGGGCTGGAAACACCATATATTTT. This codes for CASSTGGAGNTIYF.

The chain employs TRBV5-1 and TRBJ1-2; D is possibly TRBD1 (6 bases). Germline V gene lookup returns CDR1 SGHRS and CDR2 YFSETQ. V was trimmed by 2 bases and J by 5 bases, leaving 7 bases between them. CDR3 length: 12 residues. CDR3 coding DNA: TGCGCCAGCAGCTTCACAGGGTATGGCTACACCTTC. It yields the protein CASSFTGYGYTF.

The chain links TRBV3-1 (or the pseudogene TRBV3-2) to TRBJ1-5; possibly TRBD1 for D (6 bases). Germline-derived CDR1 and CDR2 are LGHDT and YNNKEL (reference sequence). This CDR3 contains 14 residues. V was shortened by 5 bases and J by 4 bases, with 12 bases between the two germline ends. The CDR3 region is CASSSRQDNQPQHF. In nucleotides, the CDR3 is TGTGCCAGCAGCTCTAGACAGGATAATCAGCCCCAGCATTTT.

V usage is TRBV6-5 and J usage is TRBJ2-5; TRBD1 aligns across 8 bases. The length of the CDR3 is 13 residues. CDR1 and CDR2 from the germline V gene are MNHEY and SVGAGI. V was clipped by 5 bases and J by 7 bases; unmatched bases: 6. CDR3 protein: CASSTRGRGTQYF. Here the CDR3 DNA reads TGTGCCAGCAGTACCAGGGGGCGCGGGACCCAGTACTTC.

The chain is built from TRBV28 and TRBJ1-1; no clear D. The V end lost 2 bases, the J end lost 2 bases, and 9 bases lay between the germline ends. Germline lookup yields CDR1 MDHEN and CDR2 SYDVKM. The CDR3 runs 14 residues. In nucleotides, the CDR3 is TGTGCCAGCAGTTTAAAACAGTTAAACACTGAAGCTTTCTTT. Translating gives CASSLKQLNTEAFF.

The gene calls are TRBV13 and TRBJ1-1, with 7 bases identical to TRBD1. Losses at the gene ends were 6 bases for V and 7 bases for J; bases not matched to a gene: 14. There are 15 residues in the CDR3. Germline V gene sequence: CDR1 PRHDT, CDR2 FYEKMQ (reference sequence). CDR3 protein: CASSPTGIGLVEAFF. CDR3 nucleotide sequence: TGTGCCAGCAGTCCGACAGGGATTGGACTCGTTGAAGCTTTCTTT.

The CDR3 nucleotides are TGTGCCAGCAGAGGACAGGGGCGTCCCTACGAGCAGTACTTC. The encoded protein is CASRGQGRPYEQYF. The chain combines TRBV25-1 with TRBJ2-7; 9 bases are a match to TRBD1. With V trimmed by 6 bases and J by 2 bases, 5 bases remained unmatched. This CDR3 contains 14 residues. Germline V gene lookup returns CDR1 MGHDK and CDR2 SYGVNS.

This sequence joins TRBV6-2 or TRBV6-3 and TRBJ2-6, with TRBD2 identical over 9 bases. There are 19 residues in the CDR3. Germline V gene sequence: CDR1 MNHEY, CDR2 SVGEGT. Unmatched junction bases numbered 9, after V lost 2 bases and J lost 1 base. CDR3 protein: CASSYQYSGRRSGANVLTF. The CDR3 coding sequence is TGTGCCAGCAGTTACCAATATAGCGGGAGAAGGTCTGGGGCCAACGTCCTGACTTTC.

The chain has TRBV27 and TRBJ2-7, with 13 nucleotides matching TRBD2. The CDR3 sequence is 15 residues long. V dropped 5 bases and J dropped 6; count of bases not matched to a gene: 7. Germline CDR1 MNHEY, CDR2 SMNVEV (reference sequence). The CDR3 loop reads CASSRGGTSGTEQYF. CDR3 bases: TGTGCCAGCAGTAGAGGTGGGACTAGCGGGACCGAGCAGTACTTC.

The rearrangement uses TRBV19 and TRBJ1-5; 7 bases match TRBD1. This CDR3 spans 13 amino acids. From germline, CDR1 is LNHDA and CDR2 SQIVND (reference sequence). The trim removed 0 bases at V and 11 bases at J, leaving 4 bases unmatched. The CDR3 nucleotides are TGTGCCAGTAGTATAGACCTACAGGGGACCCAGCATTTT. Translated: CASSIDLQGTQHF.